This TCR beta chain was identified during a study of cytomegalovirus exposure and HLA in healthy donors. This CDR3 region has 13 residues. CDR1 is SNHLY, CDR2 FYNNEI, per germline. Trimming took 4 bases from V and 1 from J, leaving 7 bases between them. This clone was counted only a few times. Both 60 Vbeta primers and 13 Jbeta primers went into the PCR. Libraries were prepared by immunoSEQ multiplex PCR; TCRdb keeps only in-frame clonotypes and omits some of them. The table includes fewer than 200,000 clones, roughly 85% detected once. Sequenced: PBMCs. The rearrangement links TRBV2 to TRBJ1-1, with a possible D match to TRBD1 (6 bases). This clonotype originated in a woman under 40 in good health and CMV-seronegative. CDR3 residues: CASSGDKNTEAFF. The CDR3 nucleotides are TGTGCCAGCAGTGGGGACAAGAACACTGAAGCTTTCTTT.